The present T cell receptor (beta chain) was sequenced within a study of cytomegalovirus exposure and HLA in healthy donors. Overall study results and limits: Investigators reported 150 to 200 TCR beta chains as tied to cytomegalovirus.

V was pared by 2 bases and J by 2 bases, with 10 bases between. This CDR3 is built from 14 residues. Germline V gene data show CDR1 as MNHEY and CDR2 as SMNVEV (reference sequence). Of note for this clone: What it recognizes is unknown. It is likely a read error, because the conserved phenylalanine at the end of the CDR3 is missing.

Primers for the PCR totalled 60 Vbeta and 13 Jbeta. TCRdb keeps only in-frame clones here, not all; method: immunoSEQ multiplex PCR. The data contain about 120,000 clones, roughly three quarters of them seen just once; the ten biggest clones take up 5% to 8%. The genes are TRBV27 and TRBJ2-7, with a tentative D call TRBD1 (5 bases). The sequence came from a man aged 25-45 years in good health and CMV-seropositive. Sequencing was performed on PBMCs. In DNA form, the CDR3 reads TGTGCCAGCAGTTTAAAGGGGAATCCCTACGAGCAGTACCTC. This translates into CASSLKGNPYEQYL.